One and the same sample provided the 14 T cell receptor beta chains below, sequenced in a study of beta chain features in type 1 diabetes. Their target antigens are unknown. As every portion of the isolated RNA was reverse transcribed, the sequencing read expressed TCRB transcripts. Sequencing used immunoSEQ multiplex PCR; TCRdb keeps in-frame clones, though not all of them. Among hundreds of thousands of clones, about 15% were seen once, and the ten largest hold approximately 0.015%. Findings and limits, study-wide: A moderate, significant TCRB CDR3 shortening appeared in type 1 diabetes across four CD4+ subsets.

The sequencing input was naive CD4+ T cells from blood. These receptors originate from a man aged 18 to 30 with type 1 diabetes.

The chain couples TRBV4-2 to TRBJ1-5; TRBD1 aligns across 7 bases. Germline assignment: CDR1 LGHNA and CDR2 YNFKEQ. The J segment lost 4 bases and the V segment lost 0 bases, leaving 3 bases of the junction unmatched. The CDR3 is 15 amino acids. CDR3 coding DNA: TGTGCCAGCAGCCAAGACAGACAGGGAAATCAGCCCCAGCATTTT. Its protein product is CASSQDRQGNQPQHF.

This clone was observed a few times. The chain has TRBV6-5 and TRBJ2-5, with TRBD2 matching over 9 bases. Germline CDR1 MNHEY, CDR2 SVGAGI. The CDR3 sequence is 13 residues long. The V and J ends lost 9 bases and 5 bases, in that order; junction bases with no gene match: 7. In DNA form, the CDR3 reads TGTGCCAGTCTCTTAGCGGGAGCCGAGACCCAGTACTTC. Translating it yields CASLLAGAETQYF.

This chain joins TRBV5-4 and TRBJ2-2; TRBD2 matches 10 bases. CDR3 length: 16 amino acids. With V trimmed by 2 bases and J by 7 bases, 8 bases remained unmatched. From germline, CDR1 is SGHNT and CDR2 YYREEE (reference sequence). The CDR3 reads CASSLGAGGPNGELFF. CDR3 DNA sequence: TGTGCCAGCAGCTTAGGAGCGGGGGGGCCTAACGGGGAGCTGTTTTTT. The full variable domain, rest sourced from reference TRBV5-4 and TRBJ2-2, is ETGVTQSPTHLIKTRGQQVTLRCSSQSGHNTVSWYQQALGQGPQFIFQYYREEENGRGNFPPRFSGLQFPNYSSELNVNALELDDSALYLCASSLGAGGPNGELFFGEGSRLTVL.

The chain couples TRBV11-2 to TRBJ1-1, with 8 bases that match TRBD1. The ends lost 5 bases at V and 5 bases at J; junction bases unmatched: 4. Germline CDR1 SGHAT, CDR2 FQNNGV. The CDR3 spans 13 residues. The CDR3 DNA sequence: TGTGCCAGCAGCGACAGGGGTAGGACTGAAGCTTTCTTT. It codes for CASSDRGRTEAFF.

The chain employs TRBV30 and TRBJ1-5, with 10 bases fitting TRBD1. In germline, CDR1 is GTSNPN, CDR2 SVGIG (reference sequence). V was pared by 3 bases and J by 1 base, with 3 bases of the junction left unmatched. The CDR3 contains 15 residues. CDR3 region: CAWSPGQGSNQPQHF. CDR3 in DNA: TGTGCCTGGAGCCCGGGACAGGGGAGCAATCAGCCCCAGCATTTT.

The rearrangement links TRBV28 to TRBJ2-5; 12 bases are a match to TRBD2. The CDR3 has 15 residues. V gave up 3 bases and J gave up 4 bases; unmatched junction bases: 3. Germline V gene data show CDR1 as MDHEN and CDR2 as SYDVKM. The CDR3 region is CASSLRLAGVETQYF. As DNA, the CDR3 is TGTGCCAGCAGTTTGCGACTAGCGGGGGTAGAGACCCAGTACTTC.

The chain employs TRBV5-1 and TRBJ2-6, with D possibly being TRBD2 (6 bases). V was shortened by 5 bases and J by 18 bases, with 21 bases between the two germline ends. Germline lookup yields CDR1 SGHRS and CDR2 YFSETQ. The CDR3 sequence is 13 residues long. The CDR3 region has the DNA TGCGCCAGCAGGGACGGGACTGATCTTTTTAGGACTTTC. As protein: CASRDGTDLFRTF.

The chain uses TRBV28 and TRBJ2-6; D is unresolved. The germline V gene has CDR1 MDHEN and CDR2 SYDVKM. The CDR3 length is 14 residues. Trimming removed 2 bases from V and 1 base from J, with 3 bases in between. The CDR3 sequence is CASSLPSGANVLTF. The CDR3 DNA reads TGTGCCAGCAGTTTACCGTCTGGGGCCAACGTCCTGACTTTC.

This clone was observed a few times. The CDR3 loop reads CSAGRYNEQFF. Written as DNA, the CDR3 is TGCAGTGCCGGTCGGTACAATGAGCAGTTCTTC. The chain has TRBV20-1 and TRBJ2-1, with D uncertain. V lost 6 bases and J 4 bases, leaving 7 bases between the germline ends. Germline lookup yields CDR1 DFQATT and CDR2 SNEGSKA (reference sequence). This CDR3 comprises 11 residues.

This sequence joins TRBV15 and TRBJ2-3; D is unresolved. The V gene's germline CDR1 is LNHNV and CDR2 YYDKDF (reference sequence). V was shortened by 0 bases and J by 2 bases, with 18 bases between the two germline ends. The CDR3 contains 18 residues. CDR3 loop: CATSRDRDTRQYTDTQYF. The CDR3 coding sequence is TGTGCCACCAGCAGAGATCGAGACACGCGACAATACACAGATACGCAGTATTTT.

This clone was counted between two and nine times. The rearrangement links TRBV28 to TRBJ2-1; TRBD2 is a possible D gene (6 bases). Germline CDR1 and CDR2: MDHEN and SYDVKM. CDR3 size: 14 residues. Trimming left V 4 bases short and J 5 bases short, with 12 bases between. CDR3 in DNA: TGTGCCAGCAGTTCCCGGGGGACTCACAATGAGCAGTTCTTC. This gives the protein CASSSRGTHNEQFF.

This clone was detected a few times. This chain connects TRBV5-1 to TRBJ2-4; D perhaps matches TRBD1 (5 bases). The CDR3 loop spans 14 amino acids. V was shortened by 3 bases and J by 9 bases, with 16 bases between the two germline ends. Germline CDR1 is SGHRS and CDR2 is YFSETQ. In DNA, the CDR3 is TGCGCCAGCAGCTCCCCAGGGTCCTCCGGCATTCAGTACTTC. Amino acids: CASSSPGSSGIQYF.

CDR3 sequence reads: CASSLGHRDTYEQYF. The CDR3 nucleotides read TGCGCCAGCAGCTTGGGACATCGGGACACCTACGAGCAGTACTTC. The V gene is TRBV5-1, the J gene TRBJ2-7; a weak D match, TRBD1 (6 bases). CDR3 length equals 15 residues. With 0 bases removed from V and 2 bases from J, the gap between germline ends came to 12 bases. Looked up from germline, CDR1 is SGHRS and CDR2 is YFSETQ.

In its sample, this clone was seen a few times. CDR3 bases: TGTGCCAGCAGCCCCAGACAGGGGGCCTACGAGCAGTACTTC. Amino acid sequence: CASSPRQGAYEQYF. The rearrangement uses TRBV7-9 and TRBJ2-7, with TRBD1 matching 9 bases. Germline assignment: CDR1 SEHNR and CDR2 FQNEAQ (reference sequence). J was trimmed by 2 bases and V by 5 bases; bases with no gene match: 4. The CDR3 totals 14 residues.